The 19 T cell receptor beta chains below all came from one sample that was sequenced in a study of control samples from healthy donors and cancer patients. TCRdb's copy holds only in-frame clones and misses some; the assay was immunoSEQ multiplex PCR. Of about 160,000 clones in the sample, approximately 96% were seen once. The sequencing sample was made of blood. The receptors derive from a woman in her thirties or forties in good health.

This chain connects TRBV19 to TRBJ1-2; a possible D gene is TRBD1 (6 bases). This CDR3 has 17 residues. Germline lookup yields CDR1 LNHDA and CDR2 SQIVND (reference sequence). Trimming removed 3 bases from V and 2 bases from J, with 19 bases in between. This CDR3 is CASSISQGMGRNYGYTF. The CDR3 DNA sequence: TGTGCCAGTAGTATCTCTCAGGGGATGGGTCGCAACTATGGCTACACCTTC.

The chain employs TRBV29-1 and TRBJ2-5, with D possibly being TRBD1 (5 bases). Germline V gives CDR1 SQVTM, CDR2 ANQGSEA. This CDR3 is 14 amino acids long. V dropped 2 bases and J dropped 5 bases, with 15 bases sitting between them. Written as DNA, the CDR3 is TGCAGCGTTGAAATTCAGGGAAGTAGGGAGACCCAGTACTTC. Translated: CSVEIQGSRETQYF.

V and J are TRBV5-1 and TRBJ1-2; D is perhaps TRBD1 (6 bases). Germline assignment: CDR1 SGHRS and CDR2 YFSETQ. V gave up 1 base and J gave up 8 bases, with 21 bases separating them. The CDR3 totals 16 residues. As DNA, the CDR3 is TGCGCCAGCAGCTTGTCATCCCCCGAGGGGGGAGGAGGCTACACCTTC. Its protein is CASSLSSPEGGGGYTF.

This chain joins TRBV5-6 and TRBJ1-1; D is perhaps TRBD1 (5 bases). Germline V lookup: CDR1 SGHDT, CDR2 YYEEEE. Trimming took 0 bases from V and 0 from J, leaving 6 bases between them. This CDR3 region has 14 residues. As DNA, the CDR3 is TGTGCCAGCAGCTTGGTAGGGGTGAACACTGAAGCTTTCTTT. As protein: CASSLVGVNTEAFF.

The V and J genes are TRBV7-9 and TRBJ1-5, with D possibly TRBD1 on 5 matching bases. Per germline, CDR1 SEHNR and CDR2 FQNEAQ (reference sequence). The CDR3 has 13 amino acids. V lost 0 bases and J lost 7, with 7 bases in between. The CDR3 reads CASSLAGDQPQHF. As DNA, the CDR3 is TGTGCCAGCAGCTTAGCAGGGGACCAGCCCCAGCATTTT.

The rearrangement links TRBV9 to TRBJ2-7; 14 bases map to TRBD2. V lost 4 bases and J lost 3; bases outside the gene matches: 9. Looked up from germline, CDR1 is SGDLS and CDR2 is YYNGEE. The CDR3 is 17 amino acids. The CDR3 sequence is CASSSGLAGGVGYEQYF. CDR3 nucleotide sequence: TGTGCCAGCAGCTCCGGACTAGCGGGAGGAGTTGGCTACGAGCAGTACTTC.

This clone was seen just once. V usage is TRBV5-6 and J usage is TRBJ1-2; 8 nucleotides agree with TRBD1. This CDR3 is 16 amino acids long. Germline-derived CDR1 and CDR2 are SGHDT and YYEEEE. The J segment lost 0 bases and the V segment lost 0 bases, leaving 4 bases of the junction unmatched. The DNA for the CDR3 is TGTGCCAGCAGCTTGGGGGACAGGCTTACTAACTATGGCTACACCTTC. This codes for CASSLGDRLTNYGYTF.

The chain has TRBV6-1 and TRBJ1-1, with TRBD1 matching over 7 bases. CDR1 MNHNS and CDR2 SASEGT come from the germline V gene. The CDR3 spans 11 residues. J gave up 8 bases and V 6 bases, and 3 bases lay outside the gene matches. CDR3 loop: CASRETGEAFF. The CDR3 coding sequence is TGTGCCAGCAGGGAGACAGGGGAAGCTTTCTTT.

The rearrangement links TRBV18 to TRBJ1-1, with 9 positions matching TRBD1. In germline, CDR1 is KGHSH, CDR2 LQKENI. The V and J ends lost 1 base and 0 bases, in that order; junction bases with no gene match: 3. The CDR3 runs to 16 residues. This CDR3 reads CASSPLTGGMNTEAFF. For the CDR3, the DNA is TGTGCCAGCTCACCACTGACAGGGGGTATGAACACTGAAGCTTTCTTT.

This clone was counted a single time. The DNA for the CDR3 is TGTGCCACCAGCAGAGTTCTTAACGGGGGGCTAGATGGCTACACCTTC. Translating it yields CATSRVLNGGLDGYTF. The chain joins TRBV15 to TRBJ1-2, with D possibly TRBD1 on 6 matching bases. V was pared by 1 base and J by 6 bases, with 18 bases between. The germline V gene encodes CDR1 LNHNV and CDR2 YYDKDF (reference sequence). This CDR3 contains 16 residues. Looking up the rest from reference TRBV15 and TRBJ1-2 gives the full variable domain: DAMVIQNPRYQVTQFGKPVTLSCSQTLNHNVMYWYQQKSSQAPKLLFHYYDKDFNNEADTPDNFQSRRPNTSFCFLDIRSPGLGDTAMYLCATSRVLNGGLDGYTFGSGTRLTVV.

The chain has TRBV19 and TRBJ1-1; a weak D match, TRBD1 (6 bases). V was clipped by 5 bases and J by 4 bases, with 14 bases between them. Germline assignment: CDR1 LNHDA and CDR2 SQIVND (reference sequence). The CDR3 is 14 residues long. The CDR3 sequence: CASSADRRGTEAFF. The DNA of the CDR3 is TGTGCCAGTAGTGCAGACAGGCGGGGCACTGAAGCTTTCTTT.

The chain recombines TRBV4-3 with TRBJ1-4, with D tentatively TRBD1 (5 bases). Between the trimmed V and J ends, which lost 4 bases and 0 bases, there was a span of 18 bases. Germline lookup yields CDR1 LGHNA and CDR2 YSLEER. This CDR3 spans 18 amino acids. The CDR3 DNA follows: TGCGCCAGCAGCCCACGTAAAAAGACAGATGCAACTAATGAAAAACTGTTTTTT. Amino acid sequence: CASSPRKKTDATNEKLFF.

The gene calls are TRBV29-1 and TRBJ2-1; 8 bases fit TRBD2. J lost 4 bases, V lost 6 bases, and 2 bases had no gene match. Germline values: CDR1 SQVTM, CDR2 ANQGSEA. CDR3 length: 12 residues. The DNA for the CDR3 is TGCAGCGTCCAGCGGGAGTACAATGAGCAGTTCTTC. Its translation is CSVQREYNEQFF.

The chain uses TRBV20-1 and TRBJ1-1, with TRBD1 matching 10 bases. Trimming took 6 bases from V and 8 from J; bases not matched to a gene: 3. The CDR3 length is 11 residues. Germline lookup yields CDR1 DFQATT and CDR2 SNEGSKA (reference sequence). The CDR3 is CSAADRGEAFF. Written as DNA, the CDR3 is TGCAGTGCGGCGGACAGGGGGGAAGCTTTCTTT.

The CDR3 DNA follows: TGTGCCAGCAGCGTTCAAGCGGGAGTCGGGGAGACCCAGTACTTC. Its translation: CASSVQAGVGETQYF. This chain uses TRBV9 with TRBJ2-5; 8 bases are shared with TRBD2. The germline CDR1 and CDR2 sequences are SGDLS and YYNGEE. V lost 2 bases, J lost 5 bases, and 8 bases stayed unmatched. The CDR3 totals 15 residues.

DNA of the CDR3: TGCGCCAGCAGCCAAGATACCGCGGGACGCAATGAGCAGTTCTTC. Its translation: CASSQDTAGRNEQFF. The rearrangement joins TRBV4-3 to TRBJ2-1, with a possible D match to TRBD2 (6 bases). V gave up 0 bases and J gave up 6 bases, with 12 bases separating them. Germline CDR1 reads LGHNA; CDR2 reads YSLEER. The CDR3 has 15 residues.

The chain employs TRBV19 and TRBJ2-1; a possible D gene is TRBD2 (6 bases). The germline V gene has CDR1 LNHDA and CDR2 SQIVND (reference sequence). CDR3 size: 12 residues. V dropped 3 bases and J dropped 10 bases, with 10 bases sitting between them. CDR3 sequence reads: CASSIEGREQFF. The DNA for the CDR3 is TGTGCCAGTAGTATTGAGGGGAGGGAGCAGTTCTTC.

This chain connects TRBV5-6 to TRBJ2-2; TRBD2 matches 11 bases. The V gene's germline CDR1 is SGHDT and CDR2 YYEEEE. J lost 4 bases, V lost 3 bases, and 8 bases had no gene match. The CDR3 loop spans 17 amino acids. The CDR3 sequence: CASSSPPGLAATGELFF. DNA of the CDR3: TGTGCCAGCAGCTCCCCTCCGGGACTAGCGGCCACCGGGGAGCTGTTTTTT.

This clone was recorded only once. The chain carries TRBV7-2 and TRBJ2-1; a weak D match, TRBD1 (5 bases). Germline-derived CDR1 and CDR2 are SGHTA and FQGNSA. V was cut by 8 bases and J by 12 bases, with 20 bases left in between. This CDR3 region has 13 residues. The CDR3 sequence is CASAPLRLQGQFF. DNA for the CDR3: TGTGCCAGCGCCCCTTTGAGGTTGCAGGGGCAGTTCTTC. Using reference TRBV7-2 and TRBJ2-1 for the parts outside the CDR3, the full variable domain is GAGVSQSPSNKVTEKGKDVELRCDPISGHTALYWYRQSLGQGLEFLIYFQGNSAPDKSGLPSDRFSAERTGGSVSTLTIQRTQQEDSAVYLCASAPLRLQGQFFGPGTRLTVL.